This passage covers 2 T cell receptor beta chains from one sample sequenced in a study of circulating and synovial CD4+ cells in juvenile arthritis. Only in-frame clones appear in the TCRdb table, and some are missing; sequencing was by immunoSEQ multiplex PCR. The data hold about 16,000 clones, with around nine tenths observed a single time. The source material was CD4+ T cells from blood. These receptors all come from a human donor with juvenile idiopathic arthritis.

The chain recombines TRBV6-5 with TRBJ2-1; the D gene is possibly TRBD1 (5 bases). Germline lookup yields CDR1 MNHEY and CDR2 SVGAGI. This CDR3 has 15 residues. Trimming pared 8 bases from V and 0 bases from J, leaving 14 bases between. The CDR3 bases are TGTGCCAGCGGCCGGACAAGCAGCTCCTACAATGAGCAGTTCTTC. Translation: CASGRTSSSYNEQFF.

The chain uses TRBV2 and TRBJ1-5; 8 nucleotides match TRBD1. CDR1 SNHLY and CDR2 FYNNEI come from the germline V gene. The V gene end was trimmed by 6 bases and the J gene end by 4 bases; junction bases not matched to a gene: 8. The CDR3 is 15 amino acids. CDR3 nucleotide sequence: TGTGCCAGCAGGTCTTCGACAGGGGCAAATCAGCCCCAGCATTTT. It translates to CASRSSTGANQPQHF.